The T cell receptor (beta chain) described here comes from a study of CD4 T cells in relation to SARS-CoV-2 and coronaviruses. Turning to the study itself: The HLA restriction of the shared crossreactive spike epitopes was mapped.

Before the COVID-19 pandemic, during about 2011-2019, CD4+ T cells were taken from unexposed donors. Generated by immunoSEQ multiplex PCR, the TCRdb table keeps only in-frame clones and is missing some. The sample includes about 68,000 clones, about 92% seen only once; the top ten take approximately 0.25%. The length of the CDR3 is 12 residues. Trimming took 4 bases from V and 11 from J, leaving 14 bases between them. In germline, CDR1 is MDHEN, CDR2 SYDVKM. Material for sequencing was naive CD4+ T cells from PBMCs. The subset is: naive CD4+ T cells isolated by negative enrichment. This TCR came from a human donor in good health. The chain has TRBV28 and TRBJ1-1; D remains unclear. As DNA, the CDR3 is TGTGCCAGCAGTTCCTACAGCGTTTTTGCTTTCTTT. Its translation: CASSSYSVFAFF.